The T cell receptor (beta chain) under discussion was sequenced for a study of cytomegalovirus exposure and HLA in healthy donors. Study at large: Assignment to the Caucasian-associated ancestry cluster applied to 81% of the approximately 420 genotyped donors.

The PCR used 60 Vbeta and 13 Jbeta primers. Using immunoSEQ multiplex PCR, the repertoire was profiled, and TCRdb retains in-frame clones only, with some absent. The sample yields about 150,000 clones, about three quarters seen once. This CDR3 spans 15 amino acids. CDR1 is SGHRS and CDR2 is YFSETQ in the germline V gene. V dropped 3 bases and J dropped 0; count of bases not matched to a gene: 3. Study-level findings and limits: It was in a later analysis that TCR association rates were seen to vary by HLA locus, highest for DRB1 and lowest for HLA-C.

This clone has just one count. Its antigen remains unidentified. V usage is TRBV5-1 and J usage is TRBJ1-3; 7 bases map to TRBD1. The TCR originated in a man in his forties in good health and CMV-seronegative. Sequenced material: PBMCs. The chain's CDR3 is CASSYGDSSGNTIYF. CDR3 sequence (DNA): TGCGCCAGCAGCTATGGGGACAGCTCTGGAAACACCATATATTTT.